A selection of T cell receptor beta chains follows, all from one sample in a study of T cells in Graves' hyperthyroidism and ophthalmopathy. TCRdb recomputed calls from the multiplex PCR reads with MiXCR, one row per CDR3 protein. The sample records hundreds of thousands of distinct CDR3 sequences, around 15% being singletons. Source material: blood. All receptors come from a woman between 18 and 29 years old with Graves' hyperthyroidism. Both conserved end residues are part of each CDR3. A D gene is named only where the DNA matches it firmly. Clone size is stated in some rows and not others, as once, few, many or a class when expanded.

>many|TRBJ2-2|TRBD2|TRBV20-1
CSARRASGSNRELFF
TGCAGTGCTAGACGGGCTAGCGGGAGTAACAGGGAGCTGTTTTTT
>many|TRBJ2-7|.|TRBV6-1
CASSTPPTGSTYEQYF
TGTGCCAGCAGCACTCCCCCTACGGGATCAACCTACGAGCAGTACTTC
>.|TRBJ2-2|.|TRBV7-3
CASRRGLTGELFF
TGTGCCAGCAGGCGAGGGTTGACCGGGGAGCTGTTTTTT
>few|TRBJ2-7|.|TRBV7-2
CASSLHPTSSSYEQYF
TGTGCCAGCAGCCTCCACCCCACTAGCAGCTCCTACGAGCAGTACTTC
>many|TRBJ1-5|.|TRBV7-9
CASSFGEFNQPQHF
TGTGCCAGCAGCTTCGGGGAGTTCAATCAGCCCCAGCATTTT
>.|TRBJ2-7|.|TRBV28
CASSFQAGISYEQYF
TGTGCCAGCAGTTTTCAAGCCGGGATTTCCTACGAGCAGTACTTC
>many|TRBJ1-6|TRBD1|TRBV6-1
CASSRTQGNSPLHF
TGTGCCAGCAGCCGGACACAGGGGAATTCACCCCTCCACTTT
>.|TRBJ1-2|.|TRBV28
CASSFLRIYGYTF
TGTGCCAGCAGTTTTTTGAGAATCTATGGCTACACCTTC
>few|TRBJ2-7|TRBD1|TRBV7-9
CASSMGQGMNYEQYF
TGTGCCAGCAGCATGGGACAGGGTATGAATTACGAGCAGTACTTC
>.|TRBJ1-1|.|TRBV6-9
CASSYGQGFRTEAFF
TGTGCCAGCAGTTACGGGCAGGGGTTTAGGACTGAAGCTTTCTTT
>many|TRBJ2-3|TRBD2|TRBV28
CASRETSGITDTQYF
TGTGCCAGCAGGGAGACTAGCGGGATCACAGATACGCAGTATTTT
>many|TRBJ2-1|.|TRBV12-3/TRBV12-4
CASRGVDNEQFF
TGTGCCAGCAGGGGTGTAGATAATGAGCAGTTCTTC
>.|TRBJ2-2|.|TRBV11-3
CASSLDFNRGGSGELFF
TGTGCCAGCAGCTTAGATTTTAACAGGGGAGGCTCCGGGGAGCTGTTTTTT
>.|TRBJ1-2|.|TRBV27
CASSLYPGDSSYGYTF
TGTGCCAGCAGTTTATACCCCGGGGACTCCTCCTATGGCTACACCTTC
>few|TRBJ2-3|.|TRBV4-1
CASSQGLPTDTQYF
TGCGCCAGCAGCCAAGGACTTCCGACAGATACGCAGTATTTT
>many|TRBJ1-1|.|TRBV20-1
CSASGQSGSGGHGAFF
TGCAGTGCTAGCGGACAGTCCGGGTCGGGCGGGCACGGAGCTTTCTTT
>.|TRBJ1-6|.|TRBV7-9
CASSLVETGVDSPLHF
TGTGCCAGCAGCTTAGTGGAGACGGGGGTGGATTCACCCCTCCACTTT
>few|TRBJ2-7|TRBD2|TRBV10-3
CAISESTTSGYEQYF
TGTGCCATCAGTGAGTCTACGACTAGCGGCTACGAGCAGTACTTC
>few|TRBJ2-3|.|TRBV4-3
CASSQDHTVGVYTQYF
TGCGCCAGCAGCCAAGATCATACAGTAGGGGTGTATACGCAGTATTTT
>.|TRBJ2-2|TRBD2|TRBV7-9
CASSLPVSGRARNTGELFF
TGTGCCAGCAGCTTACCTGTGAGCGGGAGGGCCAGAAACACCGGGGAGCTGTTTTTT
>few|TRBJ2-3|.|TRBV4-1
CASRKSYHRTDTQYF
TGCGCCAGCAGGAAGAGCTACCACCGCACAGATACGCAGTATTTT
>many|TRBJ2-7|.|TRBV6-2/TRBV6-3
CASSNRGREQVYEQYF
TGTGCCAGCAGCAATAGGGGAAGGGAGCAGGTCTACGAGCAGTACTTC
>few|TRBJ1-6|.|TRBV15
CATSRVGQSHYNSPLHF
TGTGCCACCAGCAGAGTAGGACAGTCCCACTATAATTCACCCCTCCACTTT
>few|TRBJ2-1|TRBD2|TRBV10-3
CAIQPAGGAEQFF
TGTGCCATCCAACCAGCGGGAGGAGCTGAGCAGTTCTTC
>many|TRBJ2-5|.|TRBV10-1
CASSESNALGTQYF
TGCGCCAGCAGTGAGTCGAACGCGTTGGGGACCCAGTACTTC
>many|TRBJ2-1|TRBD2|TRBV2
CAIEELAAYNEQFF
TGTGCCATCGAAGAACTAGCGGCCTACAATGAGCAGTTCTTC
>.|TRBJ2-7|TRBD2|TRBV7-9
CASSSAQTSGSYEQYF
TGTGCCAGCAGCTCCGCCCAGACTAGCGGTAGCTACGAGCAGTACTTC
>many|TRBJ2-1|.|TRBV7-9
CASSLVGTSRHNEQFF
TGTGCCAGCAGCTTAGTCGGTACATCGAGGCACAATGAGCAGTTCTTC
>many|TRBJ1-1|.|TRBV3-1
CASRAAGNTEAFF
TGTGCCAGCAGGGCCGCAGGGAACACTGAAGCTTTCTTT
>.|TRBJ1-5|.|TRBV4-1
CASSQVRGNPNQPQHF
TGCGCCAGCAGCCAAGTTAGAGGGAATCCCAATCAGCCCCAGCATTTT
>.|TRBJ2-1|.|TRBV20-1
CSARHIYNEQFF
TGCAGTGCTAGGCATATTTACAATGAGCAGTTCTTC
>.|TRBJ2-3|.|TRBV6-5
CASRQRGFTDTQYF
TGTGCCAGCAGACAGCGAGGCTTCACAGATACGCAGTATTTT
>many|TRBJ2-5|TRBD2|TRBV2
CASRPGLAGVGETQYF
TGTGCCAGCAGGCCGGGACTAGCGGGAGTCGGAGAGACCCAGTACTTC
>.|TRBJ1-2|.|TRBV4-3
CASSQGLGGSSNYGYTF
TGCGCCAGCAGCCAAGGTTTGGGGGGTTCTTCTAACTATGGCTACACCTTC
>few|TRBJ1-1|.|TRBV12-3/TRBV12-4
CASNRDNGEAFF
TGTGCCAGCAACCGGGACAACGGTGAAGCTTTCTTT
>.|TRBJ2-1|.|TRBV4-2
CASSQGGGYGNEQFF
TGTGCCAGCAGCCAAGGGGGTGGGTACGGGAATGAGCAGTTCTTC
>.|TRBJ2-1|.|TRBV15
CATSNDYNEQFF
TGTGCCACCAGCAACGACTACAATGAGCAGTTCTTC
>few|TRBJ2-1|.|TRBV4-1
CASTVEPRAAYNEQFF
TGCGCCAGCACCGTGGAGCCGAGAGCCGCCTACAATGAGCAGTTCTTC
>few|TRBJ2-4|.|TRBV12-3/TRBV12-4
CASSPILEGEEYF
TGTGCCAGCAGTCCGATTTTGGAGGGAGAAGAGTACTTC
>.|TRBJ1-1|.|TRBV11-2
CASSVPGGVDTEAFF
TGTGCCAGCAGCGTCCCTGGTGGAGTGGACACTGAAGCTTTCTTT
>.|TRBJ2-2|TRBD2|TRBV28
CASSISGLSGGTGELFF
TGTGCCAGCAGTATCTCGGGACTCTCGGGGGGCACCGGGGAGCTGTTTTTT
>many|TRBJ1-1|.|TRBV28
CASSLKASRAFF
TGTGCCAGCAGTTTAAAAGCCAGTAGGGCTTTCTTT
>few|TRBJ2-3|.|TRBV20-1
CSASPGLIGTDTQYF
TGCAGTGCTAGCCCCGGACTTATTGGCACAGATACGCAGTATTTT
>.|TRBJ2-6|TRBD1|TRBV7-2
CASSLGQGPANVLTF
TGTGCCAGCAGCTTAGGACAGGGTCCGGCCAACGTCCTGACTTTC
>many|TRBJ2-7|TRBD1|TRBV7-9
CASIATGSAYEQYF
TGTGCCAGCATCGCGACAGGGTCGGCCTACGAGCAGTACTTC
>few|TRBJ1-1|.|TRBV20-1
CSARFRGEAFF
TGCAGTGCTAGGTTCAGGGGTGAAGCTTTCTTT
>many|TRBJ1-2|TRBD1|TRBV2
CASSEVGQGMDGYTF
TGTGCCAGCAGTGAAGTAGGACAGGGGATGGATGGCTACACCTTC
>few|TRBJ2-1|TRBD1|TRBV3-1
CASSLSQGKGQFF
TGTGCCAGCAGTCTTTCACAGGGGAAAGGCCAGTTCTTC
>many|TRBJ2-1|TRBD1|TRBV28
CASESEGQGISEQFF
TGTGCCAGCGAATCGGAGGGACAGGGGATCTCCGAGCAGTTCTTC
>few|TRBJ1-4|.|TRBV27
CASTRVSGNEKLFF
TGTGCCAGTACCAGGGTCTCCGGAAATGAAAAACTGTTTTTT
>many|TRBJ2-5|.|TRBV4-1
CASSQPLIKTQYF
TGCGCCAGCAGCCAACCCCTCATTAAGACCCAGTACTTC
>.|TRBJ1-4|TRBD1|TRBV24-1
CATSVPGQPNEKLFF
TGTGCCACCAGTGTCCCGGGACAGCCTAATGAAAAACTGTTTTTT
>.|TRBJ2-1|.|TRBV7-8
CASSLGAPSYNEQFF
TGTGCCAGCAGCTTAGGGGCTCCCTCCTACAATGAGCAGTTCTTC